Here is one T cell receptor beta chain with its context. This clonotype was seen many times. No cognate antigen has been identified for it. No base qualities exist here, and no much larger clone lies one base off it. For unsorted PBMC libraries, 2 million PBMCs were used after storage in RNAlater at -80 degrees C until RNA extraction. The multiple sclerosis patients were enrolled in a US clinical protocol that used magnetic resonance imaging to evaluate disease progression. Peripheral blood was subjected to Ficoll-Hypaque density gradient centrifugation to isolate PBMCs, which were then cryopreserved in liquid nitrogen. These data are taken from a study of neurological immune-mediated disorders (dated by TCRdb to the late 2010s). Broadly, across the study: Of the roughly 34 multiple sclerosis patients, some 30 had relapsing-remitting MS and 3 had secondary progressive MS. Using UMI-based sequencing, the study compared peripheral blood TCR-beta repertoires from patients with HTLV-I-associated myelopathy (HAM/TSP), patients with multiple sclerosis, and healthy controls. Alongside PBMC samples, the set of more than 85 TCR-beta libraries contained longitudinal samples, technical triplicates, and paired CD4+ and CD8+ T-cell subsets that had been sorted. The cohort comprised 60 to 75 subjects: roughly 14 HAM/TSP patients, around 34 multiple sclerosis patients and around 20 healthy controls. Study-wide conclusions, independent of this receptor: No clinical or MRI features were associated with the MS cluster, and the authors said that larger cohorts are needed. In phylogenetic analysis, the repertoires of 18 of 34 MS patients grouped into a cluster of related CDR3 sequences, which suggests a possible signature at the repertoire level. TCR clonal expansion was highest in HAM/TSP patients and lowest in MS patients, with MS patients falling below even healthy controls. No identical CDR3 amino acid sequences were shared among expanded clones across subjects, suggesting private TCR-beta repertoires in all groups.

cDNA synthesis used template-switch 5'RACE with a primer carrying a 10-nucleotide random unique molecular identifier tagging each TCR transcript. Each sequencing run produced over 180 million TCR-beta sequences covering 15-18 subjects. The RNeasy kit was used for extraction of total RNA. TCR-beta VDJ regions were amplified with primers for the TCR constant region and the 5'RACE anchor, using the KAPA Real-time Library Amplification kit. Sample indexes and Illumina adaptors were added in a first PCR, after which library yield was increased in a second PCR. After Ampure bead purification, the roughly 650 bp TCR product was size-selected on a 2% E-gel SizeSelection system. Before pooling, libraries had their quality checked on a Bioanalyzer, their concentration measured with Qubit, and their quantity determined with the Kapa Library Quantification kit. Libraries were sequenced paired-end 2 x 150 bp on an Illumina HiSeq 2500. To increase sequence diversity, about 25-31% phiX was spiked into each library pool. As for how the authors treated the data: The UMI-based MiGEC pipeline processed quality-filtered reads and removed over 85% of raw TCR sequences during error correction. VDJ genes were aligned to IMGT germline references, and clonotypes were defined by unique CDR3 amino acid sequence plus V-J genes. Clonal expansion, Shannon diversity and CDR3 relatedness were evaluated with VDJtools (CalcPairwiseDistances, ClusterSamples), while phylogenetic trees were built in CLCbio workbench. Clones with at least 8 unique UMIs were defined as expanded, with this threshold being based on coefficient-of-variation modelling across technical triplicates. TCRdb reprocessed the public reads (quality trimming at Q25 with fastp, clone calling with MiXCR) and kept in-frame beta chains. Duplicate CDR3 protein sequences are folded into a single record with the most common DNA and genes. For this entry, the V and J calls and clone size follow TCRdb and not the study's own pipeline. The sample table holds under 80,000 distinct CDR3 sequences, of which approximately 4.1% were seen once. Around 1.3% of the sample belongs to the ten largest clones.

The source is a man aged 25-40 years with multiple sclerosis. Material: PBMCs.

The CDR3 protein: CASTERGGTPTDTQYF. The base sequence is TGTGCCAGCACCGAAAGGGGTGGTACGCCCACAGATACGCAGTATTTT. The chain links TRBV7-2 with TRBJ2-3; a tentative D match to TRBD1 spans 5 bases. The germline V gene provides CDR1 SGHTA and CDR2 FQGNSA. Cut back by 7 bases and 2 bases, the V and J ends lie 19 bases apart. From its cysteine to its phenylalanine, the CDR3 spans 16 amino acids. Solely the CDR3 DNA is kept, with 48 bases framed from the first base. Where the CDR3 stops, the reference TRBV7-2 and TRBJ2-3 genes take over; the full variable domain is GAGVSQSPSNKVTEKGKDVELRCDPISGHTALYWYRQSLGQGLEFLIYFQGNSAPDKSGLPSDRFSAERTGGSVSTLTIQRTQQEDSAVYLCASTERGGTPTDTQYFGPGTRLTVL.